This TCR beta chain was profiled in a study of blood T cell repertoires in COVID-19. The wider study: Donors in the United States, Italy and Spain gave samples during acute or convalescent COVID-19.

Sequencing used immunoSEQ multiplex PCR; TCRdb keeps in-frame clones, though not all of them. The data contain a few hundred thousand clones, around 84% of them singletons. Germline values: CDR1 LNHDA, CDR2 SQIVND (reference sequence). This CDR3 is built from 16 residues. The V gene lost 0 bases and the J gene lost 6 bases, with 15 bases spanning the gap. The source material was PBMCs or T cells enriched from blood (not recorded which). The chain is built from TRBV19 and TRBJ1-5, with a possible D match to TRBD1 (5 bases). The sequence was collected from a woman aged 50 to 60 who had recovered from COVID-19. The CDR3 sequence is CASSIDYGRASQPQHF. As DNA, the CDR3 is TGTGCCAGTAGTATAGATTACGGCAGGGCGTCTCAGCCCCAGCATTTT.